This is a list of T cell receptor beta chains from one sample in a study of graft-versus-host responses after intestinal transplantation. The table came from immunoSEQ multiplex PCR; TCRdb's copy has only in-frame clones and leaves some out. This repertoire shows about 8,200 clones, nearly 95% found once; its top ten account for around 2.3%. The sequencing used PBMCs, collected 11 days after intestinal transplantation. Receptors were obtained from a human patient who received an intestinal transplant, so some T cells may come from the graft donor. Each CDR3 is given with its conserved first and last residue. Fields, in order: CDR3 protein, CDR3 DNA, CDR3 length, J gene, clone size, D gene, V gene. The D gene is left open where the match is weak. Part of the rows lack a size; the others show once, few, many or a class for expanded clones.

cdr3_aa: CASSEGDSSYEQYF; cdr3_nt: TGTGCCAGCAGTGAAGGGGACAGCTCCTACGAGCAGTACTTC; cdr3_length: 14; j_call: TRBJ2-7; clone_size: -; d_call: TRBD1; v_call: TRBV6-1
cdr3_aa: CASSEGAPDYGYTF; cdr3_nt: TGTGCCAGCAGTGAGGGGGCTCCCGACTATGGCTACACCTTC; cdr3_length: 14; j_call: TRBJ1-2; clone_size: -; d_call: TRBD1; v_call: TRBV28
cdr3_aa: CASSPPGGLSGANVLTF; cdr3_nt: TGCGCCAGCAGCCCCCCGGGAGGCCTCTCTGGGGCCAACGTCCTGACTTTC; cdr3_length: 17; j_call: TRBJ2-6; clone_size: -; d_call: TRBD2; v_call: TRBV4-1
cdr3_aa: CATSRASGGEETQYF; cdr3_nt: TGTGCCACCAGCAGGGCTAGCGGGGGAGAAGAGACCCAGTACTTC; cdr3_length: 15; j_call: TRBJ2-5; clone_size: -; d_call: TRBD2; v_call: TRBV15
cdr3_aa: CASSWLTGARELFF; cdr3_nt: TGTGCCAGCAGCTGGCTCACAGGGGCGAGGGAGCTGTTTTTT; cdr3_length: 14; j_call: TRBJ2-2; clone_size: -; d_call: TRBD1; v_call: TRBV5-6
cdr3_aa: CASSVSGTDHSYEQYF; cdr3_nt: TGTGCCAGTAGTGTCAGCGGGACGGACCACTCCTACGAGCAGTACTTC; cdr3_length: 16; j_call: TRBJ2-7; clone_size: -; d_call: TRBD2; v_call: TRBV19
cdr3_aa: CAIRGSYEQYF; cdr3_nt: TGTGCCATTCGAGGTTCCTACGAGCAGTACTTC; cdr3_length: 11; j_call: TRBJ2-7; clone_size: few; d_call: -; v_call: TRBV10-3
cdr3_aa: CASSPGYGYTF; cdr3_nt: TGTGCCAGCAGCCCAGGGTATGGCTACACCTTC; cdr3_length: 11; j_call: TRBJ1-2; clone_size: -; d_call: -; v_call: TRBV28
cdr3_aa: CASSIRGLRLDSINEQFF; cdr3_nt: TGTGCCAGTAGTATCAGGGGGCTTCGGCTAGATTCGATCAATGAGCAGTTCTTC; cdr3_length: 18; j_call: TRBJ2-1; clone_size: -; d_call: TRBD1; v_call: TRBV19
cdr3_aa: CASSPGTSLLYNEQFF; cdr3_nt: TGCGCCAGCAGCCCCGGGACTAGCCTATTGTACAATGAGCAGTTCTTC; cdr3_length: 16; j_call: TRBJ2-1; clone_size: -; d_call: TRBD2; v_call: TRBV4-1
cdr3_aa: CASSHGVTGDNEQFF; cdr3_nt: TGCGCCAGCAGCCACGGGGTGACTGGAGACAATGAGCAGTTCTTC; cdr3_length: 15; j_call: TRBJ2-1; clone_size: -; d_call: -; v_call: TRBV4-3
cdr3_aa: CASSLRATGQGYEQYF; cdr3_nt: TGTGCCAGCAGCTTACGGGCGACGGGACAGGGGTACGAGCAGTACTTC; cdr3_length: 16; j_call: TRBJ2-7; clone_size: once; d_call: TRBD1; v_call: TRBV11-2
cdr3_aa: CASSPSVQGRETQYF; cdr3_nt: TGTGCCAGCAGCCCCAGCGTACAGGGACGGGAGACCCAGTACTTC; cdr3_length: 15; j_call: TRBJ2-5; clone_size: -; d_call: -; v_call: TRBV7-8
cdr3_aa: CASSEARRLEAFF; cdr3_nt: TGTGCCAGCAGTGAAGCGAGGCGGTTAGAAGCTTTCTTT; cdr3_length: 13; j_call: TRBJ1-1; clone_size: -; d_call: -; v_call: TRBV2
cdr3_aa: CASSLGLGGETQYF; cdr3_nt: TGTGCCAGCAGTTTAGGACTAGGGGGAGAGACCCAGTACTTC; cdr3_length: 14; j_call: TRBJ2-5; clone_size: -; d_call: -; v_call: TRBV27
cdr3_aa: CASSMGQAGTEAFF; cdr3_nt: TGTGCCAGCAGCATGGGACAGGCGGGGACTGAAGCTTTCTTT; cdr3_length: 14; j_call: TRBJ1-1; clone_size: -; d_call: TRBD1; v_call: TRBV9